The next 29 T cell receptor beta chains were all read from a single sample in a study of T cell responses to AZD1222 COVID-19 vaccine. Data came from immunoSEQ multiplex PCR; TCRdb stores just in-frame clones and leaves some out. This repertoire shows around 140,000 clones, 90% to 95% found once; its top ten account for more than 1.4%. Sequencing used peripheral blood, obtained on day 0 of AZD1222 vaccination. These receptors all stem from an adult in good health.

V gene TRBV28 combines with J gene TRBJ2-3, with D uncertain. Trimming shortened V by 3 bases and J by 8 bases, and 12 bases separated the two germline ends. The CDR3 is 13 residues long. Germline V gene lookup returns CDR1 MDHEN and CDR2 SYDVKM. The CDR3, as DNA: TGTGCCAGCAGTTTCCCGATTCGCAGTACGCAGTATTTT. Protein sequence: CASSFPIRSTQYF.

This chain uses TRBV7-8 with TRBJ1-6, with D hard to call. Germline CDR1 reads SGHVS; CDR2 reads FQNEAQ. Deletions cut 6 bases from V and 9 bases from J, with 9 bases between. There are 12 residues in the CDR3. The CDR3 is CASSRAGSPLHF. The CDR3 region has the DNA TGTGCCAGCAGTCGTGCTGGTTCACCCCTCCACTTT.

The chain carries TRBV19 and TRBJ2-2; 7 bases are shared with TRBD2. CDR1 and CDR2 (germline): LNHDA, SQIVND (reference sequence). The length of the CDR3 is 14 residues. With 5 bases clipped from V and 8 bases from J, the junction kept 8 bases outside the gene matches. The CDR3 nucleotides are TGTGCCAGTAGTTTCGCGGGAGTCGCTGGGGAGCTGTTTTTT. It codes for CASSFAGVAGELFF. The full variable domain, in which reference TRBV19 and TRBJ2-2 provide the parts outside the CDR3, is DGGITQSPKYLFRKEGQNVTLSCEQNLNHDAMYWYRQDPGQGLRLIYYSQIVNDFQKGDIAEGYSVSREKKESFPLTVTSAQKNPTAFYLCASSFAGVAGELFFGEGSRLTVL.

This clone was detected only a few times. This chain connects TRBV18 to TRBJ2-3, with TRBD1 matching over 10 bases. From germline, CDR1 is KGHSH and CDR2 LQKENI. J was trimmed by 5 bases and V by 7 bases; bases with no gene match: 9. This CDR3 contains 15 residues. As DNA, the CDR3 is TGTGCCAGCTTACCGGGACAGGGGCTTCAAGATACGCAGTATTTT. This encodes CASLPGQGLQDTQYF.

The V and J genes are TRBV6-2 or TRBV6-3 and TRBJ2-7, with D possibly matching TRBD2 (5 bases). The CDR3 runs to 13 residues. Germline V gene sequence: CDR1 MNHEY, CDR2 SVGEGT. The V gene lost 4 bases and the J gene lost 6 bases, with 13 bases spanning the gap. The CDR3 spells CASSWINGGEQYF. The CDR3 DNA reads as TGTGCCAGCAGTTGGATTAACGGAGGCGAGCAGTACTTC.

The V gene is TRBV18, the J gene TRBJ2-5; the match to TRBD2 covers 13 bases. The CDR3 is made up of 18 amino acids. CDR1 is KGHSH, CDR2 LQKENI, per germline. V trimming: 1 base; J trimming: 4 bases; junction bases outside the gene matches: 9. CDR3 protein: CASSPQTSGGANRETQYF. The CDR3 DNA sequence: TGTGCCAGCTCACCACAAACTAGCGGGGGGGCCAACCGAGAGACCCAGTACTTC.

This sequence joins TRBV18 and TRBJ1-2; 7 bases map to TRBD1. V dropped 6 bases and J dropped 3; count of bases not matched to a gene: 13. CDR1 and CDR2 from the germline V gene are KGHSH and LQKENI. The length of the CDR3 is 16 residues. The CDR3 sequence: CASSAGQHLFYYGYTF. The CDR3 DNA reads TGTGCCAGCTCGGCGGGACAGCACCTTTTCTACTATGGCTACACCTTC.

CDR3 DNA: TGTGCCAGCAGATCAGGCGGCCAAGAGACCCAGTACTTC. Its protein is CASRSGGQETQYF. This chain joins TRBV6-5 and TRBJ2-5; D is ambiguous. With 6 bases removed from V and 1 base from J, the gap between germline ends came to 9 bases. The germline V gene encodes CDR1 MNHEY and CDR2 SVGAGI. The CDR3 consists of 13 residues.

CDR3 sequence: CSANRQEKLFF. CDR3 in DNA: TGCAGTGCTAACAGACAGGAAAAACTGTTTTTT. The chain joins TRBV20-1 to TRBJ1-4; a weak D match, TRBD1 (5 bases). Trimming left V 4 bases short and J 8 bases short, with 8 bases between. The V gene's germline CDR1 is DFQATT and CDR2 SNEGSKA (reference sequence). The CDR3 covers 11 residues.

The chain couples TRBV28 to TRBJ2-7; TRBD2 aligns across 8 bases. V lost 2 bases, J lost 3 bases, and 6 bases stayed unmatched. The CDR3 runs 15 residues. From germline, CDR1 is MDHEN and CDR2 SYDVKM. CDR3 nucleotide sequence: TGTGCCAGCAGTTTACGGCGGGAGGTCGTCTACGAGCAGTACTTC. It encodes CASSLRREVVYEQYF.

V is TRBV28 and J is TRBJ1-2, with TRBD1 matching over 10 bases. V dropped 3 bases and J dropped 2; count of bases not matched to a gene: 3. The CDR3 length is 15 residues. Per germline, CDR1 MDHEN and CDR2 SYDVKM. The CDR3 here is CASSFVGQGNYGYTF. The CDR3 DNA reads TGTGCCAGCAGTTTCGTGGGACAGGGGAACTATGGCTACACCTTC.

This chain joins TRBV4-2 and TRBJ2-2, with 10 nucleotides matching TRBD1. This CDR3 is built from 18 residues. V was clipped by 3 bases and J by 8 bases; unmatched bases: 15. Germline V gives CDR1 LGHNA, CDR2 YNFKEQ. CDR3 amino acids: CASSHPPGTGDCVGELFF. The CDR3 DNA reads as TGTGCCAGCAGCCACCCCCCCGGGACAGGGGATTGCGTGGGGGAGCTGTTTTTT.

The chain combines TRBV7-3 with TRBJ2-7; D not resolved. CDR1 and CDR2 (germline): SGHTA, FQGTGA. Trimming removed 8 bases from V and 0 bases from J, with 11 bases in between. The CDR3 runs to 13 residues. CDR3 loop: CASCGTDSYEQYF. The CDR3 nucleotides read TGTGCCAGCTGCGGTACCGACTCCTACGAGCAGTACTTC.

This chain joins TRBV3-1 (or the pseudogene TRBV3-2) and TRBJ2-3; 9 bases are shared with TRBD2. Germline V lookup: CDR1 LGHDT, CDR2 YNNKEL (reference sequence). V shed 1 base, J shed 6 bases, and the junction held 5 bases outside the gene matches. This CDR3 region has 15 residues. CDR3 amino acids: CASSQAVSGGDTQYF. CDR3 DNA: TGTGCCAGCAGCCAAGCTGTTAGCGGGGGTGATACGCAGTATTTT.

The chain is built from TRBV19 and TRBJ1-6; 9 nucleotides align to TRBD1. The CDR3 has 13 residues. CDR1 is LNHDA, CDR2 SQIVND, per germline (reference sequence). J was trimmed by 9 bases and V by 6 bases; bases with no gene match: 3. CDR3 region: CASRDRGSSPLHF. In DNA form, the CDR3 reads TGTGCCAGTAGGGACAGGGGTAGTTCACCCCTCCACTTT.

Details on this clone: At the DNA level, this CDR3 is encoded by other sequences in the same sample as well. The J gene is TRBJ1-1, the V gene TRBV7-3; weak D call: TRBD1 (6 bases). Germline CDR1 is SGHTA and CDR2 is FQGTGA. Trimming removed 4 bases at V and 4 bases at J, with 13 bases between. The CDR3 extends over 14 amino acids. CDR3 bases: TGTGCCAGCAGCTCCCAGGGGCCCGGCACTGAAGCTTTCTTT. It is translated as CASSSQGPGTEAFF.

V usage is TRBV27 and J usage is TRBJ2-5; 9 bases fit TRBD1. CDR3 length: 17 amino acids. The J segment lost 5 bases and the V segment lost 3 bases, leaving 13 bases of the junction unmatched. Looked up from germline, CDR1 is MNHEY and CDR2 is SMNVEV (reference sequence). The CDR3 bases are TGTGCCAGCAGTTTGCGGTGGAACGACAGGGGGTCGGAGACCCAGTACTTC. Residues: CASSLRWNDRGSETQYF.

V is TRBV5-6 and J is TRBJ2-5, with D possibly being TRBD1 (6 bases). This CDR3 is built from 12 residues. The V end was cut by 4 bases, the J end by 4 bases, with 8 bases between. Germline CDR1 reads SGHDT; CDR2 reads YYEEEE. CDR3 sequence reads: CASSRGLETQYF. The CDR3 DNA reads as TGTGCCAGCAGCAGGGGGTTAGAGACCCAGTACTTC.

The chain recombines TRBV18 with TRBJ2-7; TRBD2 aligns across 10 bases. The CDR3 has 16 residues. CDR1 is KGHSH, CDR2 LQKENI, per germline. V gave up 4 bases and J gave up 0 bases; unmatched junction bases: 6. The CDR3 coding sequence is TGTGCCAGCTCACGAAGTAGCGGGGGGACCTCCTACGAGCAGTACTTC. Amino acids: CASSRSSGGTSYEQYF.

J is TRBJ1-2 and V is TRBV9, with 8 positions matching TRBD1. Germline V lookup: CDR1 SGDLS, CDR2 YYNGEE. The CDR3 runs to 13 residues. After removal of 4 bases from V and 8 bases from J, the junction contained 7 bases not matched to a gene. DNA of the CDR3: TGTGCCAGCAGCAATGACAGGGGAGTAGGCTACACCTTC. Translated, it gives CASSNDRGVGYTF.

This chain joins TRBV28 and TRBJ2-1, with 9 bases identical to TRBD2. The CDR3 consists of 16 residues. The V and J ends lost 5 bases and 6 bases, in that order; junction bases with no gene match: 11. Germline V gives CDR1 MDHEN, CDR2 SYDVKM. The chain's CDR3 is CASSDPLAGVGNEQFF. CDR3 nucleotides: TGTGCCAGCAGTGACCCTTTAGCGGGAGTAGGCAATGAGCAGTTCTTC.

This chain connects TRBV11-3 to TRBJ2-7, with TRBD2 as a possible D gene (6 bases). Germline V gene data show CDR1 as SGHNT and CDR2 as YENEEA. The CDR3 runs to 15 residues. V lost 1 base and J 2 bases, leaving 12 bases between the germline ends. The CDR3 here is CASSLVGGGAYEQYF. For the CDR3, the DNA is TGTGCCAGCAGCTTAGTAGGCGGCGGGGCCTACGAGCAGTACTTC.

This clone has just one count. The J gene is TRBJ1-5, the V gene TRBV30; D not certain. Germline lookup yields CDR1 GTSNPN and CDR2 SVGIG (reference sequence). Trimming took off 5 bases at V and 0 bases at J, with 8 bases between the two ends. This CDR3 comprises 13 residues. Here the CDR3 reads CAWGLISNQPQHF. CDR3 nucleotide sequence: TGTGCCTGGGGACTGATTAGCAATCAGCCCCAGCATTTT.

This clone was observed a handful of times. The J gene is TRBJ2-7, the V gene TRBV19, with D maybe TRBD1 (6 bases). Germline values: CDR1 LNHDA, CDR2 SQIVND (reference sequence). The CDR3 extends over 15 amino acids. V lost 3 bases and J lost 5, with 17 bases in between. Here the CDR3 reads CASSIQGTFGHEQYF. The DNA of the CDR3 is TGTGCCAGTAGTATTCAGGGGACCTTTGGTCACGAGCAGTACTTC.

The V call is TRBV9, the J call TRBJ2-5; D may be TRBD1 (6 bases). Germline-derived CDR1 and CDR2 are SGDLS and YYNGEE. The CDR3 loop spans 14 amino acids. Trimming removed 7 bases at V and 3 bases at J, with 16 bases between. CDR3 amino acids: CASARAGVEETQYF. In DNA, the CDR3 is TGTGCCAGCGCTCGAGCAGGGGTGGAAGAGACCCAGTACTTC.

This chain links TRBV7-3 with TRBJ1-2; 7 bases map to TRBD1. The CDR3 runs to 13 residues. Losses at the gene ends were 2 bases for V and 8 bases for J; bases not matched to a gene: 5. The germline V gene has CDR1 SGHTA and CDR2 FQGTGA. CDR3 bases: TGTGCCAGCAGCTTAGGCAGGGGGTTAGGCTACACCTTC. Its translation is CASSLGRGLGYTF.

In this sample, this clone turned up a few times. The chain joins TRBV7-8 to TRBJ1-4, with a tentative D call TRBD1 (5 bases). V was clipped by 5 bases and J by 2 bases, with 12 bases between them. The germline gives CDR1 SGHVS, CDR2 FQNEAQ. The CDR3 totals 15 residues. CDR3 in DNA: TGTGCCAGCAGCCCAGACAGCGCGACTAATGAAAAACTGTTTTTT. Encoded protein: CASSPDSATNEKLFF.

The CDR3 spells CASSRDSGGGGGELFF. As DNA, the CDR3 is TGTGCCAGCAGCCGGGACTCCGGGGGGGGAGGCGGGGAGCTGTTTTTT. The chain links TRBV4-2 to TRBJ2-2; 8 bases map to TRBD2. The CDR3 is 16 amino acids. With 4 bases clipped from V and 7 bases from J, the junction kept 11 bases outside the gene matches. Germline V CDR1 and CDR2: LGHNA, YNFKEQ.

The chain combines TRBV5-4 with TRBJ2-3; D remains ambiguous. V was pared by 0 bases and J by 8 bases, with 13 bases between. The CDR3 is made up of 14 amino acids. CDR1 and CDR2 from the germline V gene are SGHNT and YYREEE (reference sequence). The chain's CDR3 is CASSLDSILGTQYF. CDR3 DNA: TGTGCCAGCAGCTTGGATAGTATCTTAGGTACGCAGTATTTT.